Sequencing of this TCR beta chain was carried out in a study of blood T cell repertoires in COVID-19. For the study at large: Spain, Italy and the United States supplied samples that represented acute and convalescent COVID-19.

Under the authors' procedure: Reference gene primer amplification yielded estimated nucleated cell counts. The assay was immunoSEQ multiplex PCR, and TCRdb's table has in-frame clones only and misses some. V and J calls and clone size come straight from that table; D and trimming were deduced from the DNA. The sample records 250,000 to 300,000 clones, roughly 80% being singletons. The germline V gene encodes CDR1 SEHNR and CDR2 FQNEAQ (reference sequence). This CDR3 contains 14 residues. Trimming took 5 bases from V and 2 from J, leaving 12 bases between them. Sequencing input: peripheral blood. This chain joins TRBV7-9 and TRBJ2-5; D is possibly TRBD1 (5 bases). The clonotype originates from a man aged 60 to 75 with acute or convalescent COVID-19. Here the CDR3 DNA reads TGTGCCAGCAGCCAGAGACAGCTTCAAGAGACCCAGTACTTC. This encodes CASSQRQLQETQYF.